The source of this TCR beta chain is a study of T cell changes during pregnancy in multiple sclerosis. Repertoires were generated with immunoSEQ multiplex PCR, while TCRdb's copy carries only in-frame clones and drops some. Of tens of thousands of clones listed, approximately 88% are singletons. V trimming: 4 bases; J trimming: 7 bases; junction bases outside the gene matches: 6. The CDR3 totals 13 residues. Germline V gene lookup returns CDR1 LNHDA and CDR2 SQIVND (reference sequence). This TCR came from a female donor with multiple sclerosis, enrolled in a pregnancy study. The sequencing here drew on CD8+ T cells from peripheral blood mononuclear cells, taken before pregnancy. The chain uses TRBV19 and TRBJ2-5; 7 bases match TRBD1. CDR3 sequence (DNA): TGTGCCAGTAGTACGCGACAGGGCGGGACCCAGTACTTC. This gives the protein CASSTRQGGTQYF.